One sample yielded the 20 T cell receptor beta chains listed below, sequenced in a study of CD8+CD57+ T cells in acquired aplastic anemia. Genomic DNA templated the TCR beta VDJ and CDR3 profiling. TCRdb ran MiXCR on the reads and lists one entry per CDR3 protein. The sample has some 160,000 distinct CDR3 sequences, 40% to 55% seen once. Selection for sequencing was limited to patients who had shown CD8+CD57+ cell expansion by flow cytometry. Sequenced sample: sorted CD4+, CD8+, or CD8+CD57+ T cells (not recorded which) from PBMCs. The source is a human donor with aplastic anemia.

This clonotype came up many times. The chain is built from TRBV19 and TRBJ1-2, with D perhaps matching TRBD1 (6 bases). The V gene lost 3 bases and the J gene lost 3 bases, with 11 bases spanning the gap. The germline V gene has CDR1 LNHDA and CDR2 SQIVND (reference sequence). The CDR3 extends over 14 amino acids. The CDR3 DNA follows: TGTGCCAGTAGTATCCGGAGGACAGACTATGGCTACACCTTC. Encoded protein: CASSIRRTDYGYTF.

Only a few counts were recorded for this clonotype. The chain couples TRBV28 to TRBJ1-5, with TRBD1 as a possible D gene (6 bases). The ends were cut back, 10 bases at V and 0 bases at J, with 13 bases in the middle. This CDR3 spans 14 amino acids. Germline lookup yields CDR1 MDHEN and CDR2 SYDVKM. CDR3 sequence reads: CANAKTGSNQPQHF. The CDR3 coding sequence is TGTGCCAACGCTAAGACAGGTAGCAATCAGCCCCAGCATTTT.

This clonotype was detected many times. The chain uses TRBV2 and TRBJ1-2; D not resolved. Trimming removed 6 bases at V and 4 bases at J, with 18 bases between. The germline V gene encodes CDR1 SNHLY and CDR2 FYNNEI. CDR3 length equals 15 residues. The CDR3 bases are TGTGCCAGCAGCCACAAAACCGCTGTCGGCTATGGCTACACCTTC. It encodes CASSHKTAVGYGYTF.

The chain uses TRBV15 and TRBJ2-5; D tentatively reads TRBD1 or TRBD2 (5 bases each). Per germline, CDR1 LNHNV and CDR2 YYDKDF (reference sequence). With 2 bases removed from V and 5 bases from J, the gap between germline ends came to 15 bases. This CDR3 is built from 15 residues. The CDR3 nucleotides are TGTGCCACCAGCAGACCCCCCGTCAGGGAGGAGACCCAGTACTTC. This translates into CATSRPPVREETQYF.

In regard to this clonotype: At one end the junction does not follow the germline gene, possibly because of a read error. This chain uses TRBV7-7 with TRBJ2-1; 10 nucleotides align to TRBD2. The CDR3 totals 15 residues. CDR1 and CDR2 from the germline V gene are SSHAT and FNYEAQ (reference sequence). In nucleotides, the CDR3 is TGTGCTAGCAGCGAGAGTAGCGGGAGGATGTATGAGCAGTTCTTC. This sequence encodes CASSESSGRMYEQFF.

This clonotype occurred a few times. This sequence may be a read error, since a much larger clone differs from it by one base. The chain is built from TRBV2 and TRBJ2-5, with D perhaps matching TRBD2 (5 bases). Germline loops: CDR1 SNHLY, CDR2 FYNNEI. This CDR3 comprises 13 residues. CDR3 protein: CASAPRLRETLYF. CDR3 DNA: TGTGCCAGCGCGCCGCGGCTAAGGGAGACCCTGTACTTC.

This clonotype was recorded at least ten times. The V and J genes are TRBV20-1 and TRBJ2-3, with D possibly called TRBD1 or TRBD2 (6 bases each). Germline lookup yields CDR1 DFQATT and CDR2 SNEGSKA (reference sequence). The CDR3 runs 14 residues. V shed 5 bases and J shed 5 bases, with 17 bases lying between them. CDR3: CSADRPGAGDTQYF. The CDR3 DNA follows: TGCAGTGCTGACCGACCGGGGGCAGGAGATACGCAGTATTTT.

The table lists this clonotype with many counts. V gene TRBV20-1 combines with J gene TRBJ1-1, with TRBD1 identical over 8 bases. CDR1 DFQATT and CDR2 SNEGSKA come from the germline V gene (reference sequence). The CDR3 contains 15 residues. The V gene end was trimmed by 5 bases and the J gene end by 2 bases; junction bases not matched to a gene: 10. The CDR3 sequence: CSAPRRTGKNTEAFF. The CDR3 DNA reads TGCAGTGCTCCCCGGCGGACAGGGAAAAACACTGAAGCTTTCTTT.

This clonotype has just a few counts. The chain's CDR3 is CASSQDRGFSGNTIYF. CDR3 nucleotides: TGCGCCAGCAGCCAAGACAGGGGATTCTCTGGAAACACCATATATTTT. The chain has TRBV4-3 and TRBJ1-3; D possibly corresponds to TRBD1 (6 bases). Deletions cut 0 bases from V and 0 bases from J, with 9 bases between. The CDR3 is made up of 16 amino acids. Germline V CDR1 and CDR2: LGHNA, YSLEER.

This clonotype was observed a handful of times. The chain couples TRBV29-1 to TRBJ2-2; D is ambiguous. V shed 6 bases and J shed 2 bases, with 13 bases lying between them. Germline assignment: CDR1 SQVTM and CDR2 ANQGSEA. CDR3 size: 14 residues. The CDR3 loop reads CSVLPEINTGELFF. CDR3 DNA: TGCAGCGTCCTCCCTGAGATAAACACCGGGGAGCTGTTTTTT.

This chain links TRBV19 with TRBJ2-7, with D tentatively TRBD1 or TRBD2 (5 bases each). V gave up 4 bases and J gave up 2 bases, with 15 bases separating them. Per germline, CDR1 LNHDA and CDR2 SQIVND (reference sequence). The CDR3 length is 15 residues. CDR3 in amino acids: CASSTPPGTTYEQYF. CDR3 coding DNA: TGTGCCAGTAGTACCCCTCCCGGGACGACCTACGAGCAGTACTTC.

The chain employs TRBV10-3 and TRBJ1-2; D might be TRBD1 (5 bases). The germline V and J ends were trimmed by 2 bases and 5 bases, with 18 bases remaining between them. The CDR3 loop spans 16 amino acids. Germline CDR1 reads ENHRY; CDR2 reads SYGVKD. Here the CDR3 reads CAISEGQGGNNYGYTF. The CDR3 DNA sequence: TGTGCCATCAGTGAGGGGCAGGGAGGAAACAATTATGGCTACACCTTC.

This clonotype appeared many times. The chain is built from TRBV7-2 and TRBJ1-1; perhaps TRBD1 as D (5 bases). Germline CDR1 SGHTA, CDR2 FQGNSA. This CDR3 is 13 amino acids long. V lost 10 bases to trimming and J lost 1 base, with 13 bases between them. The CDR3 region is CATGMGGNTEAFF. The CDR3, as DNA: TGTGCCACCGGAATGGGGGGGAACACTGAAGCTTTCTTT.

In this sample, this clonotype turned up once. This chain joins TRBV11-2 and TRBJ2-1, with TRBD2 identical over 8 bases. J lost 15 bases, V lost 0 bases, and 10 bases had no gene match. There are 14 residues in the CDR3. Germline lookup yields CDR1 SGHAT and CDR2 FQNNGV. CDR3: CASSLDFAQRGWFF. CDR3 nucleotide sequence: TGTGCCAGCAGCTTAGATTTTGCCCAGCGGGGGTGGTTCTTC.

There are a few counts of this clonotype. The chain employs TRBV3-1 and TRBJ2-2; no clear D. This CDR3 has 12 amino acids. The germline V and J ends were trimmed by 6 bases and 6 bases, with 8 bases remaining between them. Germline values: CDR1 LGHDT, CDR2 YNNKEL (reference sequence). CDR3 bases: TGTGCCAGCAGTCGACCTTCCGGGGAGCTGTTTTTT. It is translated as CASSRPSGELFF.

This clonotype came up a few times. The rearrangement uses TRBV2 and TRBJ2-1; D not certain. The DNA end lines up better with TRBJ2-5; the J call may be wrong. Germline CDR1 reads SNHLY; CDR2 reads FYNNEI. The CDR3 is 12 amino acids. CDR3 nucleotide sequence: TGTGCCAGCAGCAAAGCCCGGGAGACCCAGTACTTC. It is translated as CASSKARETQYF.

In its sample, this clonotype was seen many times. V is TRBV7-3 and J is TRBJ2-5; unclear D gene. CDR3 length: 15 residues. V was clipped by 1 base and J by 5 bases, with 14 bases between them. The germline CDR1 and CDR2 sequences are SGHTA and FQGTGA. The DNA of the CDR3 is TGTGCCAGCAGCTTAATGGGTGGCCTCCAGGAGACCCAGTACTTC. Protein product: CASSLMGGLQETQYF.

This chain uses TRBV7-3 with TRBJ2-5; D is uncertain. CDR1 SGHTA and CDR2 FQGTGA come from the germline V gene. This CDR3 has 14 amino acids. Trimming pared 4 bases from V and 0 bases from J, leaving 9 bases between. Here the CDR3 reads CASSSLSYQETQYF. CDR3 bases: TGTGCCAGCAGCTCGCTGTCGTACCAAGAGACCCAGTACTTC.

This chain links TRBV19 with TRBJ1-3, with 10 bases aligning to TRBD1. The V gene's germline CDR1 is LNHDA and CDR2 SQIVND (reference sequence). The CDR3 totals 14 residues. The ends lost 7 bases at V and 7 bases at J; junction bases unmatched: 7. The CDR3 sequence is CASTPGQGRNTIYF. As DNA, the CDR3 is TGTGCCAGTACCCCGGGACAGGGGAGGAACACCATATATTTT. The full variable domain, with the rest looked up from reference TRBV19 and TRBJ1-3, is DGGITQSPKYLFRKEGQNVTLSCEQNLNHDAMYWYRQDPGQGLRLIYYSQIVNDFQKGDIAEGYSVSREKKESFPLTVTSAQKNPTAFYLCASTPGQGRNTIYFGEGSWLTVV.

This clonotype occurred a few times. The CDR3 here is CASSERGGEKLFF. The CDR3 coding sequence is TGTGCCAGCAGTGAGCGCGGTGGGGAAAAACTGTTTTTT. The gene calls are TRBV2 and TRBJ1-4; D uncertain. V was clipped by 3 bases and J by 8 bases, with 10 bases between them. The CDR3 covers 13 residues. CDR1 is SNHLY and CDR2 is FYNNEI in the germline V gene.